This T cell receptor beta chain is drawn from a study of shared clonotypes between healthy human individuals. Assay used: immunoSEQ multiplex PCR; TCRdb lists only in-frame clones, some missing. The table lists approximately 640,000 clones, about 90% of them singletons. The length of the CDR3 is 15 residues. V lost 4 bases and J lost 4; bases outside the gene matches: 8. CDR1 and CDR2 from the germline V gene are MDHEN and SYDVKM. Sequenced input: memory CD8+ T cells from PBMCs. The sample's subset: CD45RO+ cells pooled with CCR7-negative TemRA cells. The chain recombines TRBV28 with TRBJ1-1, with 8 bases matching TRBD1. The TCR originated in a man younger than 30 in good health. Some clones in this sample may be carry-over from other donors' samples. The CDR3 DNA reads TGTGCCAGCAGTTCCCGTTTGGACAGGGCCACTGAAGCTTTCTTT. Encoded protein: CASSSRLDRATEAFF.